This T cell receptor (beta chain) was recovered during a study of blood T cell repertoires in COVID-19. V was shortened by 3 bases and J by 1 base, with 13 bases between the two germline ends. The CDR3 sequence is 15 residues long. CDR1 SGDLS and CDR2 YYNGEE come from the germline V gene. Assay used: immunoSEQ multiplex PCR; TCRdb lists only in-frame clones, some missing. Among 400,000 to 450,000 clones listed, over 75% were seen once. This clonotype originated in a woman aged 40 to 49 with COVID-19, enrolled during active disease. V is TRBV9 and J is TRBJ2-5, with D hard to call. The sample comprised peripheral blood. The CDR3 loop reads CASSARTAPQETQYF. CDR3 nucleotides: TGTGCCAGCAGCGCCAGAACAGCACCCCAAGAGACCCAGTACTTC.